The 16 T cell receptor beta chains presented below share a single source sample, sequenced in a study of cytomegalovirus exposure and HLA in healthy donors. The PCR ran on 60 Vbeta and 13 Jbeta primers. The method was immunoSEQ multiplex PCR; TCRdb's version includes in-frame clones alone and lacks a portion of them. The data hold around 200,000 clones, with 75% to 85% observed a single time. The sequencing input was PBMCs. Receptors were obtained from a boy between 5 and 17 years old in good health and CMV-seronegative.

This chain connects TRBV13 to TRBJ1-2; 7 nucleotides line up with TRBD1. Germline V CDR1 and CDR2: PRHDT, FYEKMQ (reference sequence). The CDR3 sequence is 15 residues long. The V gene end was trimmed by 0 bases and the J gene end by 4 bases; junction bases not matched to a gene: 5. CDR3: CASSLGQGIGYGYTF. The CDR3 DNA is TGTGCCAGCAGCTTAGGACAGGGGATCGGCTATGGCTACACCTTC.

The chain joins TRBV9 to TRBJ2-3; no definite D call. Germline CDR1 reads SGDLS; CDR2 reads YYNGEE. V was clipped by 2 bases and J by 5 bases, with 15 bases between them. CDR3 length: 15 amino acids. CDR3 protein: CASSVSPHRVDTQYF. DNA for the CDR3: TGTGCCAGCAGCGTGAGCCCCCACCGAGTAGATACGCAGTATTTT.

The chain employs TRBV9 and TRBJ1-3; no clear D gene. In germline, CDR1 is SGDLS, CDR2 YYNGEE. The CDR3 is 12 amino acids. The V gene lost 1 base and the J gene lost 6 bases, with 5 bases spanning the gap. CDR3 in DNA: TGTGCCAGCAGCGTAAGCCAAAACACCATATATTTT. It codes for CASSVSQNTIYF.

As regards this clone: Different DNA sequences within this sample yield the same CDR3. This chain joins TRBV7-2 and TRBJ2-5; TRBD1 is a possible D gene (6 bases). Trimming removed 2 bases from V and 5 bases from J, with 6 bases in between. Looked up from germline, CDR1 is SGHTA and CDR2 is FQGNSA. There are 12 residues in the CDR3. CDR3 nucleotide sequence: TGTGCCAGCAGCTTAAGGGGGGAGACCCAGTACTTC. This gives the protein CASSLRGETQYF.

The gene calls are TRBV2 and TRBJ1-3; 9 positions match TRBD1. The CDR3 is 16 amino acids. The V gene's germline CDR1 is SNHLY and CDR2 FYNNEI. V gave up 6 bases and J gave up 3 bases; unmatched junction bases: 9. The CDR3 coding sequence is TGTGCCAGCAGGAGGGGACAGGGATCGGTTGGAAACACCATATATTTT. Its protein product is CASRRGQGSVGNTIYF.

This chain uses TRBV5-4 with TRBJ2-1; D may be TRBD2 (6 bases). The CDR3 is made up of 13 amino acids. Per the germline V gene, CDR1 is SGHNT and CDR2 is YYREEE (reference sequence). Trimming removed 4 bases at V and 8 bases at J, with 13 bases between. The CDR3 coding sequence is TGTGCCAGCAGCCGGGAGACCCAAGATGAGCAGTTCTTC. It is translated as CASSRETQDEQFF. The full variable domain, rest sourced from reference TRBV5-4 and TRBJ2-1, is ETGVTQSPTHLIKTRGQQVTLRCSSQSGHNTVSWYQQALGQGPQFIFQYYREEENGRGNFPPRFSGLQFPNYSSELNVNALELDDSALYLCASSRETQDEQFFGPGTRLTVL.

The chain is built from TRBV5-8 and TRBJ2-7, with 7 positions matching TRBD1. Per the germline V gene, CDR1 is SGHTS and CDR2 is YDEGEE. With 2 bases clipped from V and 1 base from J, the junction kept 3 bases outside the gene matches. This CDR3 has 14 amino acids. The CDR3 nucleotides read TGTGCCAGCAGCTTATGGACAGGATCCTACGAGCAGTACTTC. This sequence encodes CASSLWTGSYEQYF.

This clone occurred a few times. The V gene is TRBV5-1, the J gene TRBJ2-5, with 7 bases that match TRBD2. CDR1 is SGHRS and CDR2 is YFSETQ in the germline V gene. The CDR3 is 15 amino acids. V gave up 1 base and J gave up 2 bases; unmatched junction bases: 5. In DNA, the CDR3 is TGCGCCAGCAGCTTGAGGGCTAGCGGTCAAGAGACCCAGTACTTC. Translation: CASSLRASGQETQYF.

In DNA form, the CDR3 reads TGTGCCAGCAGCCGTCAGCGGACCGGGGAGCTGTTTTTT. Its translation is CASSRQRTGELFF. This chain uses TRBV7-3 with TRBJ2-2; tentatively, D is TRBD2 (5 bases). Per germline, CDR1 SGHTA and CDR2 FQGTGA. This CDR3 has 13 residues. Between the trimmed V and J ends, which lost 5 bases and 5 bases, there was a span of 9 bases.

The genes are TRBV18 and TRBJ1-3; 8 nucleotides agree with TRBD1. The J segment lost 0 bases and the V segment lost 6 bases, leaving 4 bases of the junction unmatched. The CDR3 loop spans 15 amino acids. Germline values: CDR1 KGHSH, CDR2 LQKENI. CDR3 loop: CASSSDRGSGNTIYF. The CDR3 bases are TGTGCCAGCTCCTCCGACAGGGGCTCTGGAAACACCATATATTTT.

J is TRBJ1-1 and V is TRBV9, with TRBD1 identical over 8 bases. This CDR3 region has 14 residues. J was trimmed by 3 bases and V by 1 base; bases with no gene match: 2. CDR1 SGDLS and CDR2 YYNGEE come from the germline V gene. The CDR3 reads CASSVQGAHTEAFF. The CDR3 nucleotides read TGTGCCAGCAGCGTACAGGGGGCCCACACTGAAGCTTTCTTT.

This clone came up once. This sequence joins TRBV27 and TRBJ2-7; TRBD1 matches 8 bases. The germline gives CDR1 MNHEY, CDR2 SMNVEV (reference sequence). Trimming took 5 bases from V and 2 from J; bases not matched to a gene: 8. The CDR3 consists of 15 residues. The CDR3 protein is CASSPDRGRTYEQYF. The CDR3 DNA sequence: TGTGCCAGCAGTCCCGACAGGGGCCGCACCTACGAGCAGTACTTC.

The rearrangement uses TRBV7-9 and TRBJ2-3; 7 positions match TRBD2. Germline-derived CDR1 and CDR2 are SEHNR and FQNEAQ (reference sequence). Trimming cost V 2 bases and J 2 bases; bases outside gene matches: 10. The CDR3 runs 17 residues. CDR3 DNA sequence: TGTGCCAGCAGCTTATCCCTAGCGGAGGGGTTCACAGATACGCAGTATTTT. This encodes CASSLSLAEGFTDTQYF.

The chain combines TRBV10-3 with TRBJ1-1; TRBD1 matches at 10 bases. The germline V gene has CDR1 ENHRY and CDR2 SYGVKD. The CDR3 extends over 15 amino acids. The V segment lost 2 bases and the J segment 5 bases; nucleotides outside the gene matches: 5. DNA for the CDR3: TGTGCCATCAGTGAGGACAGGGGGCAAGATACTGAAGCTTTCTTT. Translating gives CAISEDRGQDTEAFF.

This clone was observed once. The chain has TRBV7-2 and TRBJ2-3; perhaps TRBD1 as D (5 bases). The CDR3 consists of 15 residues. V lost 4 bases, J lost 2 bases, and 13 bases lay in between. Germline V CDR1 and CDR2: SGHTA, FQGNSA. The CDR3 nucleotides are TGTGCCAGCAGCTCAGGGCGGCCATACACAGATACGCAGTATTTT. Its protein is CASSSGRPYTDTQYF.

The DNA of the CDR3 is TGTGCCAGCAGTCAGGACAGGGGCAATCAGCCCCAGCATTTT. Amino acids: CASSQDRGNQPQHF. This chain uses TRBV2 with TRBJ1-5, with TRBD1 identical over 8 bases. CDR3 size: 14 residues. V was clipped by 5 bases and J by 2 bases; unmatched bases: 2. Per germline, CDR1 SNHLY and CDR2 FYNNEI. The whole variable domain, remainder taken from reference TRBV2 and TRBJ1-5, is EPEVTQTPSHQVTQMGQEVILRCVPISNHLYFYWYRQILGQKVEFLVSFYNNEISEKSEIFDDQFSVERPDGSNFTLKIRSTKLEDSAMYFCASSQDRGNQPQHFGDGTRLSIL.